The clone carrying this T cell receptor beta chain was seen a few times. The CDR3 has 16 residues. The germline gives CDR1 LGHNA, CDR2 YNFKEQ. V lost 1 base to trimming and J lost 2 bases, with 12 bases between them. TCRdb recomputed calls from the 5' RACE reads with MiXCR, one row per CDR3 protein. The top ten hold around 13% of the sample, which has about 790,000 distinct CDR3 sequences, 18% seen once. The sample belongs to a study of identical twins. In addition, the sample was reused for a study of T cells expressing NK-cell markers.

The genes are TRBV4-2 and TRBJ2-1, with D unresolved. The TCR was taken from a woman aged 18-29 years in good health. Sequences were obtained from PBMCs. For the CDR3, the DNA is TGTGCCAGCAGCCAAGGTCGACCCCCACCCTACAATGAGCAGTTCTTC. Translation: CASSQGRPPPYNEQFF.